Listed below are T cell receptor beta chains from one sample, sequenced in a study of blood T cells in healthy people across ages. TCRdb re-called the 5' RACE reads with MiXCR, one entry per CDR3 protein. This table holds hundreds of thousands of distinct CDR3 sequences, roughly 50% found once. The sequencing input was blood. The origin of the receptors is a woman aged 60-70 years in good health. Each CDR3 is given with its conserved first and last residue. Fields, in order: J gene, V gene, CDR3 length, clone size, D gene, CDR3 protein, CDR3 DNA. A D gene is named only where the DNA matches it firmly. Part of the rows lack a size; the others show once, few, many or a class for expanded clones.

J gene: TRBJ2-1
V gene: TRBV3-1
CDR3 length: 15
clone size: .
D gene: TRBD2
CDR3 protein: CASRDGTNGSREQFF
CDR3 DNA: TGCGCCAGCAGGGACGGGACTAACGGGAGTCGTGAGCAGTTCTTC

J gene: TRBJ2-1
V gene: TRBV6-6
CDR3 length: 15
clone size: .
D gene: TRBD2
CDR3 protein: CASSPSGTRGNEQFF
CDR3 DNA: TGTGCCAGCAGTCCCTCCGGGACTAGGGGGAATGAGCAGTTCTTC

J gene: TRBJ2-7
V gene: TRBV28
CDR3 length: 14
clone size: few
D gene: .
CDR3 protein: CASSLVGEVYEQYF
CDR3 DNA: TGTGCCAGCAGTTTAGTGGGAGAGGTCTACGAGCAGTACTTC

J gene: TRBJ2-3
V gene: TRBV7-2
CDR3 length: 16
clone size: .
D gene: TRBD2
CDR3 protein: CASRGTSGRGPDTQYF
CDR3 DNA: TGTGCCAGCAGGGGTACTAGCGGGAGGGGACCAGATACGCAGTATTTT

J gene: TRBJ2-1
V gene: TRBV6-2/TRBV6-3
CDR3 length: 15
clone size: .
D gene: TRBD2
CDR3 protein: CASSYWREGRNEQFF
CDR3 DNA: TGTGCCAGCAGTTACTGGCGGGAGGGCCGCAATGAGCAGTTCTTC

J gene: TRBJ2-7
V gene: TRBV12-3/TRBV12-4
CDR3 length: 13
clone size: .
D gene: .
CDR3 protein: CASRPDWDGAQYF
CDR3 DNA: TGTGCCAGCAGGCCGGACTGGGACGGGGCCCAGTACTTC

J gene: TRBJ2-6
V gene: TRBV6-2/TRBV6-3
CDR3 length: 18
clone size: few
D gene: .
CDR3 protein: CASSTSTGFLSGANVLTF
CDR3 DNA: TGTGCCAGCAGTACCTCGACAGGCTTCCTCTCTGGGGCCAACGTCCTGACTTTC

J gene: TRBJ2-7
V gene: TRBV7-9
CDR3 length: 15
clone size: many
D gene: TRBD1
CDR3 protein: CASSSRTGWRDEQYF
CDR3 DNA: TGTGCCAGCAGCTCACGGACAGGTTGGAGAGACGAGCAGTACTTC

J gene: TRBJ2-6
V gene: TRBV7-9
CDR3 length: 17
clone size: few
D gene: .
CDR3 protein: CASSRGTTFSGANVLTF
CDR3 DNA: TGTGCCAGCAGCCGCGGGACCACTTTCTCTGGGGCCAACGTCCTGACTTTC

J gene: TRBJ2-3
V gene: TRBV2
CDR3 length: 13
clone size: .
D gene: .
CDR3 protein: CASSEGAVVTQYF
CDR3 DNA: TGTGCCAGCAGTGAAGGAGCCGTGGTTACGCAGTATTTT

J gene: TRBJ2-7
V gene: TRBV20-1
CDR3 length: 12
clone size: once
D gene: TRBD1
CDR3 protein: CSVGTGGAEQYF
CDR3 DNA: TGCAGCGTAGGGACAGGGGGCGCCGAGCAGTACTTC

J gene: TRBJ1-1
V gene: TRBV20-1
CDR3 length: 13
clone size: .
D gene: .
CDR3 protein: CSATNPGADEAFF
CDR3 DNA: TGCAGTGCTACCAATCCGGGGGCGGATGAAGCTTTCTTT

J gene: TRBJ2-1
V gene: TRBV20-1
CDR3 length: 16
clone size: .
D gene: TRBD2
CDR3 protein: CSASRRTSRTYNEQFF
CDR3 DNA: TGCAGTGCTAGTCGGCGGACTAGCCGCACCTACAATGAGCAGTTCTTC

J gene: TRBJ2-7
V gene: TRBV5-1
CDR3 length: 17
clone size: .
D gene: TRBD2
CDR3 protein: CASSEGLAGGKTYEQYF
CDR3 DNA: TGCGCCAGCAGCGAGGGACTAGCGGGAGGCAAGACCTACGAGCAGTACTTC

J gene: TRBJ2-1
V gene: TRBV12-3/TRBV12-4
CDR3 length: 15
clone size: few
D gene: TRBD2
CDR3 protein: CASTPGLVANNEQFF
CDR3 DNA: TGTGCCAGCACGCCGGGACTAGTTGCCAACAATGAGCAGTTCTTC

J gene: TRBJ2-5
V gene: TRBV7-2
CDR3 length: 12
clone size: .
D gene: .
CDR3 protein: CASSVLVETQYF
CDR3 DNA: TGTGCCAGCAGCGTCCTAGTGGAGACCCAGTACTTC

J gene: TRBJ1-6
V gene: TRBV12-3/TRBV12-4
CDR3 length: 16
clone size: .
D gene: .
CDR3 protein: CASRLGTPAPNSPLHF
CDR3 DNA: TGTGCCAGCAGGCTCGGGACTCCGGCCCCCAATTCACCCCTCCACTTT

J gene: TRBJ2-7
V gene: TRBV10-3
CDR3 length: 14
clone size: .
D gene: TRBD1
CDR3 protein: CAIRYRTGINEQYF
CDR3 DNA: TGTGCCATCAGATACCGGACAGGAATTAATGAGCAGTACTTC

J gene: TRBJ2-7
V gene: TRBV27
CDR3 length: 12
clone size: .
D gene: .
CDR3 protein: CASKFIGREQYF
CDR3 DNA: TGTGCCAGCAAGTTTATAGGGCGCGAGCAGTACTTC

J gene: TRBJ2-7
V gene: TRBV20-1
CDR3 length: 13
clone size: .
D gene: TRBD1
CDR3 protein: CSSGTGGSYEQYF
CDR3 DNA: TGCAGTTCAGGGACAGGAGGGTCTTACGAGCAGTACTTC

J gene: TRBJ2-1
V gene: TRBV5-1
CDR3 length: 14
clone size: .
D gene: TRBD2
CDR3 protein: CASSQSTSGLGQFF
CDR3 DNA: TGCGCCAGCAGCCAGTCGACTAGCGGTTTGGGGCAGTTCTTC

J gene: TRBJ2-2
V gene: TRBV12-3/TRBV12-4
CDR3 length: 13
clone size: .
D gene: .
CDR3 protein: CASSPDDSGELFF
CDR3 DNA: TGTGCCAGCAGTCCGGACGACTCGGGGGAGCTGTTTTTT

J gene: TRBJ2-6
V gene: TRBV5-5
CDR3 length: 18
clone size: .
D gene: .
CDR3 protein: CASSFRPPGSSGANVLTF
CDR3 DNA: TGTGCCAGCAGCTTTAGGCCACCAGGAAGCTCTGGGGCCAACGTCCTGACTTTC

J gene: TRBJ2-3
V gene: TRBV20-1
CDR3 length: 16
clone size: .
D gene: .
CDR3 protein: CSARPLTPRAPGTQYF
CDR3 DNA: TGCAGTGCTCGGCCCCTGACGCCGAGGGCCCCAGGTACGCAGTATTTT

J gene: TRBJ2-2
V gene: TRBV29-1
CDR3 length: 14
clone size: .
D gene: TRBD2
CDR3 protein: CSVLSGRNTGELFF
CDR3 DNA: TGCAGCGTCCTTAGCGGGAGGAACACCGGGGAGCTGTTTTTT

J gene: TRBJ1-1
V gene: TRBV28
CDR3 length: 15
clone size: .
D gene: TRBD1
CDR3 protein: CASSLARTGQTEAFF
CDR3 DNA: TGTGCCAGCAGTTTAGCCCGGACAGGACAAACTGAAGCTTTCTTT

J gene: TRBJ2-7
V gene: TRBV4-3
CDR3 length: 15
clone size: few
D gene: TRBD2
CDR3 protein: CASSQVAGALREQYF
CDR3 DNA: TGCGCCAGCAGCCAAGTGGCGGGAGCTTTACGGGAGCAGTACTTC

J gene: TRBJ2-7
V gene: TRBV29-1
CDR3 length: 14
clone size: .
D gene: TRBD2
CDR3 protein: CSVAGLAGPSEQYF
CDR3 DNA: TGCAGCGTAGCAGGGTTAGCGGGGCCCAGCGAGCAGTACTTC

J gene: TRBJ2-6
V gene: TRBV7-2
CDR3 length: 15
clone size: .
D gene: .
CDR3 protein: CASSQQVSGANVLTF
CDR3 DNA: TGTGCCAGCAGCCAACAAGTCTCTGGGGCCAACGTCCTGACTTTC

J gene: TRBJ2-3
V gene: TRBV24-1
CDR3 length: 18
clone size: .
D gene: .
CDR3 protein: CATRARKVFPTTTDTQYF
CDR3 DNA: TGTGCCACCAGAGCCCGGAAAGTCTTTCCGACCACTACAGATACGCAGTATTTT

J gene: TRBJ2-6
V gene: TRBV7-2
CDR3 length: 18
clone size: .
D gene: TRBD1
CDR3 protein: CASSLDRQGSSGANVLTF
CDR3 DNA: TGTGCCAGCAGCTTAGACCGACAGGGAAGCTCTGGGGCCAACGTCCTGACTTTC

J gene: TRBJ2-7
V gene: TRBV30
CDR3 length: 15
clone size: .
D gene: TRBD1
CDR3 protein: CAWSPPGTGVNEQYF
CDR3 DNA: TGTGCCTGGAGTCCCCCGGGGACAGGGGTAAATGAGCAGTACTTC

J gene: TRBJ2-5
V gene: TRBV21-1
CDR3 length: 16
clone size: .
D gene: .
CDR3 protein: CASSKITEGPQETQYF
CDR3 DNA: TGTGCCAGCAGCAAAATAACGGAGGGCCCACAAGAGACCCAGTACTTC

J gene: TRBJ2-3
V gene: TRBV7-2
CDR3 length: 12
clone size: .
D gene: .
CDR3 protein: CASSPADSMQYF
CDR3 DNA: TGTGCCAGCAGCCCAGCCGACAGTATGCAGTATTTT

J gene: TRBJ2-1
V gene: TRBV4-3
CDR3 length: 17
clone size: .
D gene: TRBD2
CDR3 protein: CASSQRTSGIPYNEQFF
CDR3 DNA: TGCGCCAGCAGCCAAAGGACTAGCGGGATCCCCTACAATGAGCAGTTCTTC